This T cell receptor (beta chain) was obtained from a study of cytomegalovirus exposure and HLA in healthy donors. This clone was detected once. Method: immunoSEQ multiplex PCR; TCRdb's copy keeps in-frame clones and lacks some. The data hold 200,000 or so clones, with 84% observed a single time. The CDR3 loop spans 14 amino acids. The V end lost 5 bases, the J end lost 4 bases, and 15 bases lay between the germline ends. Germline CDR1 MDHEN, CDR2 SYDVKM. Sequencing was done on a sample of PBMCs. The clonotype comes from a woman aged 25 to 39 in good health and CMV-seropositive. The J gene is TRBJ2-7, the V gene TRBV28; D not resolved. DNA of the CDR3: TGTGCCAGCAGTCCCTCCGACAACCTTTACGAGCAGTACTTC. This sequence encodes CASSPSDNLYEQYF. The full variable domain, completed using reference TRBV28 and TRBJ2-7, is DVKVTQSSRYLVKRTGEKVFLECVQDMDHENMFWYRQDPGLGLRLIYFSYDVKMKEKGDIPEGYSVSREKKERFSLILESASTNQTSMYLCASSPSDNLYEQYFGPGTRLTVT.